This TCR beta chain was documented in a study of blood T cell repertoires in COVID-19 (dated by TCRdb to about 2020). Describing the broader study: Samples from collaborators originated in the United States, Italy and Spain and spanned both the acute and convalescent phases of COVID-19. The material from the prospective study consisted of cDNA or gDNA derived from T cells, B-cell-depleted T cells, or PBMCs. Subjects who had been exposed to COVID-19, were actively infected with it, or had recovered from it provided the deeply sampled blood TCRbeta repertoires that made up the dataset. The repertoires were released in a freely available public database intended as a resource for research on the immune response to SARS-CoV-2. Samples came from the ongoing ImmuneRACE study (first 160 participants) plus 1,254 subjects from 6 global collaborators. A de-identified subject ID, COVID-19 status, age in years and sex were almost always included in the sample metadata. Where available, HLA class I and class II types were obtained from metadata supplied by the sample provider rather than from assay-based typing. What the authors observed across the whole study: Clinical and demographic metadata were provided uncurated, with the amount varying by source and participant.

The collaborating institutions used their own protocols to collect whole blood in K2EDTA tubes. Collaborator samples were shipped for TCRbeta analysis as frozen whole blood, isolated PBMCs, or DNA extracted from either sample type. The immunoSEQ Assay, a bias-controlled multiplex PCR, was used to amplify TCRbeta CDR3 regions from genomic DNA. As for how the authors treated the data: Nucleated cell counts per sample were estimated from amplification of reference gene primers within the assay. To quantify the absolute abundance of each unique TCRbeta CDR3 rearrangement, sequence reads were collapsed and filtered. For each sample, productive Simpson clonality was calculated as the square root of Simpson's diversity index across productive rearrangements. This immuneACCESS table, as held by TCRdb, lists in-frame sequences with V and J called but not all clones. Of the missing ones, under half trace to an unresolved V gene in checked studies; the others have no known cause. D and trimming were read from the DNA, whereas the V and J calls and clone size are those reported in that table. The sample profile shows 130,000 to 150,000 clones; less than 85% of them were found once. Just under 9% of the sample lies in the top ten.

Regarding this clone: The specificity of this receptor is unknown. Base qualities were left out, and no much larger clone turns up one base away.

CDR1 and CDR2, per the germline V gene, are SGDLS and YYNGEE. The CDR3 holds 13 amino acids from the cysteine to the phenylalanine. CDR3 DNA is the only sequence kept; it has 39 bases, read in frame from the first base. Deletion took 2 bases off V and 5 bases off J, with a span of 10 bases between the germline ends. The chain couples TRBV9 to TRBJ1-1; the D gene is possibly TRBD1, with 5 bases matching. The receptor's source is a woman of 80 years or more in a cohort sampled during active or convalescent COVID-19. Material for sequencing was peripheral blood. The CDR3 in this case is CASSVGGRTEAFF. The sequenced DNA is TGTGCCAGCAGCGTCGGGGGTCGGACTGAAGCTTTCTTT.